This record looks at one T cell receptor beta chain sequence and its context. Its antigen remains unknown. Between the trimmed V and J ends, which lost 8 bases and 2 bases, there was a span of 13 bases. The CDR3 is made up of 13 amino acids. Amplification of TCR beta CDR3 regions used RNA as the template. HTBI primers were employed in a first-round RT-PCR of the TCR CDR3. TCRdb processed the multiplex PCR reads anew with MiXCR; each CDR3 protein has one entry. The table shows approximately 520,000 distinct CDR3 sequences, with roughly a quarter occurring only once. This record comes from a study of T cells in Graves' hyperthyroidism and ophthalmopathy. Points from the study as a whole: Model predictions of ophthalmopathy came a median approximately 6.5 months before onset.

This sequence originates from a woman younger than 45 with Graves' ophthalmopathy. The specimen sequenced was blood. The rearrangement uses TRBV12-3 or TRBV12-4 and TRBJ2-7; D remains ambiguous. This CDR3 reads CASGKGNAYEQYF. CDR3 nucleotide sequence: TGTGCCAGCGGTAAGGGTAATGCCTACGAGCAGTACTTC.